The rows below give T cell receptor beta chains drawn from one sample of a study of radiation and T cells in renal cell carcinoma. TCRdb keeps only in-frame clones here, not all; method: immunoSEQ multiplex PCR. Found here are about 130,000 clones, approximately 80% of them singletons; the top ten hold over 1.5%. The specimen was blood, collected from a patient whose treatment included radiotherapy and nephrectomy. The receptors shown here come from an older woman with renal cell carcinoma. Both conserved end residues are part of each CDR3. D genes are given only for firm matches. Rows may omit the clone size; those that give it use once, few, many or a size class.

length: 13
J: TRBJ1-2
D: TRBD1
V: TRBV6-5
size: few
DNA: TGTGCCAGCAGTTCACCAGGGGGCTATGGCTACACCTTC
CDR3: CASSSPGGYGYTF

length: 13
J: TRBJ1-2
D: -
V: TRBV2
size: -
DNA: TGTGCCAGCAGTGTGAAGGGGGTCTATGGCTACACCTTC
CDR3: CASSVKGVYGYTF

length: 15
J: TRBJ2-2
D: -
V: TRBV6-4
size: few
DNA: TGTGCCAGCAAGCCCACCTTCTCGAACACCGGGGAGCTGTTTTTT
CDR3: CASKPTFSNTGELFF

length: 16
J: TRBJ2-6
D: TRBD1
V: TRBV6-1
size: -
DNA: TGTGCCAGCAGTGAAACAGGGGCCTCTGGGGCCAACGTCCTGACTTTC
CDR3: CASSETGASGANVLTF

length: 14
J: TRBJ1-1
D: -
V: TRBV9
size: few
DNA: TGTGCCAGCAGCGTAGGAGGGAGGGGCGCTGAAGCTTTCTTT
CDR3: CASSVGGRGAEAFF

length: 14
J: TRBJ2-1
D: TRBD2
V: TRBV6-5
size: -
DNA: TGTGCCAGCAGTTACTCCGGGGCGGGAGATGAGCAGTTCTTC
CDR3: CASSYSGAGDEQFF

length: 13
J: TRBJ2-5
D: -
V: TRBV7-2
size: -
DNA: TGTGCCAGCAGCTTAGATTATCAAGAGACCCAGTACTTC
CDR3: CASSLDYQETQYF

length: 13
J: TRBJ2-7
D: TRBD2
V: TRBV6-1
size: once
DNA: TGTGCCAGCAGTGGGGGACTACCCTACGAGCAGTACTTC
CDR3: CASSGGLPYEQYF

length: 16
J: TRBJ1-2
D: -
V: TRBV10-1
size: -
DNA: TGCGCCAGCAGTGACGACCTCAATACAGGGCCCAATGGCTACACCTTC
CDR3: CASSDDLNTGPNGYTF

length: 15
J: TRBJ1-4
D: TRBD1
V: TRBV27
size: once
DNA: TGTGCCAGCAGTAAACAGGGGGCTGGGAATGAAAAACTGTTTTTT
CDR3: CASSKQGAGNEKLFF

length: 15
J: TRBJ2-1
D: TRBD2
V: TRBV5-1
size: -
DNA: TGCGCCAGCAGCTTGGAAGCGGGAGGGCCCGATGAGCAGTTCTTC
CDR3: CASSLEAGGPDEQFF

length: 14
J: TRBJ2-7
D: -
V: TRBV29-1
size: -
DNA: TGCAGCGTTGCGGTGAGGGGGGGATCCTACGAGCAGTACTTC
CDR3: CSVAVRGGSYEQYF

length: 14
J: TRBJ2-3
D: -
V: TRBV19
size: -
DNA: TGTGCCAGTACACGGGGAGGTGGCACAGATACGCAGTATTTT
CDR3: CASTRGGGTDTQYF

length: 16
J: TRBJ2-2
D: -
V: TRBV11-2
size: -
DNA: TGTGCCAGCAGCTCCCAGGAGGGGGGGAGTTGGCGGGAGCTGTTTTTT
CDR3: CASSSQEGGSWRELFF

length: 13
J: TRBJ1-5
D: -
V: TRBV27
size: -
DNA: TGTGCCAGCAGGTACAGCCCAAATCAGCCCCAGCATTTT
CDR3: CASRYSPNQPQHF

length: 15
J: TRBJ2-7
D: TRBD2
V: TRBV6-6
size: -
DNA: TGTGCCAGCAGGAAGATCACTAGCGGGAGCCACGAGCAGTACTTC
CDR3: CASRKITSGSHEQYF

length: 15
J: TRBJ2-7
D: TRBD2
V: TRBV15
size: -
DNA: TGTGCCACCAGCAGAGCGACTAGCGGACCCTACGAGCAGTACTTC
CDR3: CATSRATSGPYEQYF

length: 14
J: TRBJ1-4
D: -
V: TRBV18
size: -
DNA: TGTGCCAGCTCGTCGGGACTCTCTAATGAAAAACTGTTTTTT
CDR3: CASSSGLSNEKLFF

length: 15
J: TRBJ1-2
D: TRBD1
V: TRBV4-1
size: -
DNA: TGCGCCAGCAGCCATGGACAGGGGGCCGACTATGGCTACACCTTC
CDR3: CASSHGQGADYGYTF

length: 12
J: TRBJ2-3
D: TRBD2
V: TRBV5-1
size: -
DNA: TGCGCCAGCAGCACTAGCGGAGATACGCAGTATTTT
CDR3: CASSTSGDTQYF

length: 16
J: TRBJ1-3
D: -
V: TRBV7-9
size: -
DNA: TGTGCCAGCAGCCGGGCCGGACAGACGTCTGGAAACACCATATATTTT
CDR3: CASSRAGQTSGNTIYF

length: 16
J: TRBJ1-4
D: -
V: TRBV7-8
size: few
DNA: TGTGCCAGCAGCTTGGGGGCTTTTCGCACTAATGAAAAACTGTTTTTT
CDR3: CASSLGAFRTNEKLFF

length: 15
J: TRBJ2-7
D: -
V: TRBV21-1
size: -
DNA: TGTGCCAGCAGCGATATACTAGCGAGAAACTACGAGCAGTACTTC
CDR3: CASSDILARNYEQYF

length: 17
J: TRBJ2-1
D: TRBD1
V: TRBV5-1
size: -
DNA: TGCGCCAGCAGCTCCTTGGTCTCTGGGGGGACAGGGGATGAGCAGTTCTTC
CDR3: CASSSLVSGGTGDEQFF

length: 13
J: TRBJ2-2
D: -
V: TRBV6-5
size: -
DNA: TGTGCCAGCAGCCGACAGAACACCGGGGAGCTGTTTTTT
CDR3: CASSRQNTGELFF

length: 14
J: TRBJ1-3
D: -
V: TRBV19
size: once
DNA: TGTGCCAGTATGTCGGCGTCCGCTGGAAACACCATATATTTT
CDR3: CASMSASAGNTIYF

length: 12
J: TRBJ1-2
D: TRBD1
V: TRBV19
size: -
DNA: TGTGCCAGTAGGCAGGGGGTCTATGGCTACACCTTC
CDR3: CASRQGVYGYTF

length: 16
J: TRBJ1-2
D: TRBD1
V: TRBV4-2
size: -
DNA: TGTGCCAGCAGCCAAATAACGGACAGGTTTAACTATGGCTACACCTTC
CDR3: CASSQITDRFNYGYTF

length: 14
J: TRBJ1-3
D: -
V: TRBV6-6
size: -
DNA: TGTGCCAGCAGTTACCGCGGCTCTGGAAACACCATATATTTT
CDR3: CASSYRGSGNTIYF

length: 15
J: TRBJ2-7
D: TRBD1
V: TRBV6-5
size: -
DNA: TGTGCCAGCAGCGTATCCCGGGACAGCACCTACGAGCAGTACTTC
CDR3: CASSVSRDSTYEQYF

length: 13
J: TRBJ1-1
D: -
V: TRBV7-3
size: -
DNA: TGTGCCAGCAGCTTCGCAGAGAACACTGAAGCTTTCTTT
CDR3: CASSFAENTEAFF

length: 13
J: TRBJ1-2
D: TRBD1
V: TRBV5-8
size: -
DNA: TGTGCCAGCAGCCCCAGGGGGCGCTATGGCTACACCTTC
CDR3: CASSPRGRYGYTF

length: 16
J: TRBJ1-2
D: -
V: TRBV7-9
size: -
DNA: TGTGCCAGCAGCTTAGCGCTGGGGGGCCAGAACTATGGCTACACCTTC
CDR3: CASSLALGGQNYGYTF

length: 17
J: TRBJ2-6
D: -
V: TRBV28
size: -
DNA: TGTGCCAGCAGTTTTCCGAGGAGCAGGTCTGGGGCCAACGTCCTGACTTTC
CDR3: CASSFPRSRSGANVLTF

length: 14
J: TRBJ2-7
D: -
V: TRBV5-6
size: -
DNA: TGTGCCAGCAGCTTGGGGGGACGGCCCTACGAGCAGTACTTC
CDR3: CASSLGGRPYEQYF

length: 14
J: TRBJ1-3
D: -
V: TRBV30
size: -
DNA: TGTGCCTGGAGCCGACGGTACTCTGGAAACACCATATATTTT
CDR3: CAWSRRYSGNTIYF

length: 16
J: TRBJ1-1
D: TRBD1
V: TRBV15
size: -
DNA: TGTGCCACCAGCACCAGCAAAAGGACAGGGGGCACTGAAGCTTTCTTT
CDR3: CATSTSKRTGGTEAFF

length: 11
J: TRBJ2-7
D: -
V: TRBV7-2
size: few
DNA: TGTGCCAGCAGCTTCTCGGACGAGCAGTACTTC
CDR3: CASSFSDEQYF

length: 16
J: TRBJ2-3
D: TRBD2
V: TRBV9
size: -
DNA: TGTGCCAGCAGCGGCGGGACTAGCGTACCCACAGATACGCAGTATTTT
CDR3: CASSGGTSVPTDTQYF

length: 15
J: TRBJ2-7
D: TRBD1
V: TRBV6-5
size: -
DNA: TGTGCCAGCAGTTACGCGGGACAGGGAGCCTACGAGCAGTACTTC
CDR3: CASSYAGQGAYEQYF

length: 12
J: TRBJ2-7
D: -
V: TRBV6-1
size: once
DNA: TGTGCCAGCGCAAATCGTCCATACGAGCAGTACTTC
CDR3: CASANRPYEQYF

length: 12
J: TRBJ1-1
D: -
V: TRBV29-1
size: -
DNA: TGCAGCGTCTACACCGCGAACACTGAAGCTTTCTTT
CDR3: CSVYTANTEAFF

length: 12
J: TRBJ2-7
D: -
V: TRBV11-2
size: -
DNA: TGTGCCAGCAGCTTGTTACAAGGGAAGGAGTACTTC
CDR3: CASSLLQGKEYF

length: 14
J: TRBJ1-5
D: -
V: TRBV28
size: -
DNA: TGTGCCAGCAGTTTGGCAGGAAACAATCAGCCCCAGCATTTT
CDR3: CASSLAGNNQPQHF

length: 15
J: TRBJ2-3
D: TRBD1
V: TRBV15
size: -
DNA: TGTGCCACCAGCAGCGGGACAGGCCCGACAGATACGCAGTATTTT
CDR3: CATSSGTGPTDTQYF

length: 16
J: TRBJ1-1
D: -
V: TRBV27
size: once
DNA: TGTGCCAGCAGCCTGGGGGTAGGAGGGGGTGGCGGTGAAGCTTTCTTT
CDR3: CASSLGVGGGGGEAFF

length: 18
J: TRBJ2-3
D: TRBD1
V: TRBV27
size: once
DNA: TGTGCCAGCAGGGCTACGATCGGGACAGTTCCTAGCACAGATACGCAGTATTTT
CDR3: CASRATIGTVPSTDTQYF

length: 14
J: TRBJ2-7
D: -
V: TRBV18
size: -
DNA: TGTGCCAGCTCTCCCGGGACACCTCCGTACGAGCAGTACTTC
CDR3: CASSPGTPPYEQYF

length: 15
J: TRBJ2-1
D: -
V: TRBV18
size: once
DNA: TGTGCCAGCTCACCCCGGCAGGGGCAATACAATGAGCAGTTCTTC
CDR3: CASSPRQGQYNEQFF

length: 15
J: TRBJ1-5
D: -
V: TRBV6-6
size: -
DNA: TGTGCCAGCAGCCCAACAGGGATCGGCAATCAGCCCCAGCATTTT
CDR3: CASSPTGIGNQPQHF

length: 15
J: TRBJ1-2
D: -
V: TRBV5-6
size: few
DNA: TGTGCCAGCAGCCGCCCCGGGGGGGGCGGAAGGGGCTACACCTTC
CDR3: CASSRPGGGGRGYTF

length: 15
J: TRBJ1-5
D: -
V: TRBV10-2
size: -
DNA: TGCGCCAGCAGCAGTCTCGGGGGCACGAATCAGCCCCAGCATTTT
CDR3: CASSSLGGTNQPQHF

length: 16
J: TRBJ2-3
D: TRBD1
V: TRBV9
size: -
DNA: TGTGCCAGCAGCACCCCGGGACAGGGTTTGACAGATACGCAGTATTTT
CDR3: CASSTPGQGLTDTQYF

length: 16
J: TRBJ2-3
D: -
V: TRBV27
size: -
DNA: TGTGCCAGCAGTCCGGACGTCTTTGAGTATACAGATACGCAGTATTTT
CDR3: CASSPDVFEYTDTQYF

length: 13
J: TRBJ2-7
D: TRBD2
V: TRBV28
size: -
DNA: TGTGCCAGCAGCCGCGGGGGCTCCTACGAGCAGTACTTC
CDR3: CASSRGGSYEQYF

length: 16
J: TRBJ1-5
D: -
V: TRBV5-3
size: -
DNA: TGTGCCAGAAGCTTGGCACAAGAACAGACTCATCAGCCCCAGCATTTT
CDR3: CARSLAQEQTHQPQHF